The sequence of this T cell receptor (beta chain) was determined in a study of T cells in Graves' hyperthyroidism and ophthalmopathy. This clonotype was detected only a few times. The antigen is not known. Broader study findings: Most thyroid-expanded clonotypes above 0.001 were also found in blood. A median around 5.9 months before onset, the model predicted ophthalmopathy.

No ophthalmopathy progression within 18 months constituted stable Graves' hyperthyroidism. Patients with uncontrolled infections, other autoimmune diseases, pregnancy or lactation were excluded. Researchers amplified the TCR beta CDR3 regions from RNA transcripts. Initially, a first-round RT-PCR of the TCR CDR3 employed the HTBI primer set. TCRdb itself ran the multiplex PCR reads through MiXCR, one entry per CDR3 protein. The data hold approximately 610,000 distinct CDR3 sequences, with 16% observed a single time. The germline V gene has CDR1 KGHDR and CDR2 SFDVKD. CDR3 length: 18 amino acids. V shed 2 bases and J shed 0 bases, with 13 bases lying between them.

This rearrangement joins TRBV24-1 to TRBJ2-6; no clear D. The clonotype comes from a woman between 18 and 29 years old with Graves' hyperthyroidism. Sample: blood. As DNA, the CDR3 is TGTGCCACCAGTGATTCCCTTGGACGCCTCTCTGGGGCCAACGTCCTGACTTTC. Residues: CATSDSLGRLSGANVLTF.